The 27 T cell receptor beta chains given below trace back to one sample, sequenced in a study of Ad26.COV2.S vaccination and SARS-CoV-2 variants. Stated treatment: about 20 received Ad26.COV2.S at low or high dose, single or two shots; roughly five received placebo; per-sample allocation not given. Sampling took place 63 days after the first vaccine or placebo injection. Some clones are missing from TCRdb's copy, which holds only in-frame ones; the method was immunoSEQ multiplex PCR. The sample consists of about 480,000 clones, 87% of them appearing once. The sequencing used peripheral blood, collected in a trial of Ad26.COV2.S vaccine versus placebo. All receptors come from a person aged 18 to 59 who received the Ad26.COV2.S COVID-19 vaccine or a placebo.

CDR3 loop: CAISYDRGADEAFF. In DNA, the CDR3 is TGTGCCATCAGTTACGACCGTGGAGCTGATGAAGCTTTCTTT. The chain links TRBV10-3 to TRBJ1-1; no firm D call. This CDR3 contains 14 residues. The germline V and J ends were trimmed by 5 bases and 7 bases, with 17 bases remaining between them. The germline V gene encodes CDR1 ENHRY and CDR2 SYGVKD.

The genes are TRBV28 and TRBJ2-7, with a tentative D call TRBD1 (6 bases). The germline V gene encodes CDR1 MDHEN and CDR2 SYDVKM. Trimming stripped 6 bases from V and 7 bases from J, with 22 bases between. This CDR3 is 15 amino acids long. CDR3 region: CASRHQGGWGGEQYF. DNA of the CDR3: TGTGCCAGCAGACACCAAGGGGGTTGGGGTGGGGAGCAGTACTTC.

This clone was counted only a few times. The chain uses TRBV19 and TRBJ1-5, with unresolved D. V lost 5 bases, J lost 2 bases, and 16 bases lay in between. Germline V CDR1 and CDR2: LNHDA, SQIVND (reference sequence). The CDR3 has 16 amino acids. The CDR3 spells CASSPRSGRGNQPQHF. CDR3 nucleotides: TGTGCCAGTAGTCCCCGATCGGGTCGGGGCAATCAGCCCCAGCATTTT.

The gene calls are TRBV6-2 or TRBV6-3 and TRBJ1-2; D uncertain. The CDR3 runs 18 residues. From germline, CDR1 is MNHEY and CDR2 SVGEGT. V shed 5 bases and J shed 6 bases, with 28 bases lying between them. For the CDR3, the DNA is TGTGCCAGCAGTCAAACCCCAGGCGTCCGAGCCTCTAAGGATGGCTACACCTTC. Protein: CASSQTPGVRASKDGYTF.

V usage is TRBV4-2 and J usage is TRBJ1-5; D remains ambiguous. CDR1 and CDR2 (germline): LGHNA, YNFKEQ. Trimming cost V 1 base and J 2 bases, with 3 bases left between them. The CDR3 is made up of 13 amino acids. CDR3 sequence (DNA): TGTGCCAGCAGCCAAGGGGGCAATCAGCCCCAGCATTTT. Translation gives CASSQGGNQPQHF.

The chain joins TRBV5-1 to TRBJ2-2, with TRBD1 identical over 8 bases. In germline, CDR1 is SGHRS, CDR2 YFSETQ. This CDR3 is 17 amino acids long. Trimming at V came to 0 bases and at J to 7 bases, leaving 11 bases not matched to a gene. Written as DNA, the CDR3 is TGCGCCAGCAGCTTGGGCAGGGGGCTGTTAATAAGCGGGGAGCTGTTTTTT. Protein: CASSLGRGLLISGELFF.

This sequence joins TRBV6-4 and TRBJ2-5; TRBD1 is a possible D gene (5 bases). The CDR3 is 14 amino acids. In germline, CDR1 is MRHNA, CDR2 SNTAGT. Trimming took off 2 bases at V and 1 base at J, with 8 bases between the two ends. The CDR3 spells CASSDDSLQETQYF. In nucleotides, the CDR3 is TGTGCCAGCAGTGACGACAGCCTCCAAGAGACCCAGTACTTC.

The chain uses TRBV27 and TRBJ2-7, with 10 bases lining up with TRBD2. This CDR3 is 13 amino acids long. CDR1 is MNHEY and CDR2 is SMNVEV in the germline V gene (reference sequence). Losses at the gene ends were 3 bases for V and 7 bases for J; bases not matched to a gene: 3. The CDR3 coding sequence is TGTGCCAGCAGTTTTACTAGCGGGATTGAGCAGTACTTC. It codes for CASSFTSGIEQYF.

J is TRBJ1-4 and V is TRBV30, with a possible D match to TRBD1 (5 bases). Trimming shortened V by 5 bases and J by 8 bases, and 18 bases separated the two germline ends. Germline assignment: CDR1 GTSNPN and CDR2 SVGIG (reference sequence). CDR3 length: 14 residues. Here the CDR3 reads CAWGAPGPLEKLFF. The DNA of the CDR3 is TGTGCCTGGGGGGCACCGGGCCCACTCGAAAAACTGTTTTTT.

This clone has a single count. The V call is TRBV6-6, the J call TRBJ1-5; D is unresolved. Germline CDR1 MNHNY, CDR2 SVGAGI (reference sequence). V lost 2 bases and J lost 7, with 15 bases in between. The CDR3 length is 15 residues. For the CDR3, the DNA is TGTGCCAGCAGTTACATCCCAGATCCAAGGCAGCCCCAGCATTTT. It codes for CASSYIPDPRQPQHF.

The V gene is TRBV2, the J gene TRBJ1-6; 11 bases map to TRBD1. This CDR3 region has 13 residues. CDR1 SNHLY and CDR2 FYNNEI come from the germline V gene. V lost 6 bases, J lost 10 bases, and 2 bases stayed unmatched. The CDR3 reads CASRGDRGSPLHF. The CDR3 DNA reads TGTGCCAGCAGGGGGGACAGGGGGTCACCCCTCCACTTT. The full variable domain, its missing parts supplied by reference TRBV2 and TRBJ1-6, is EPEVTQTPSHQVTQMGQEVILRCVPISNHLYFYWYRQILGQKVEFLVSFYNNEISEKSEIFDDQFSVERPDGSNFTLKIRSTKLEDSAMYFCASRGDRGSPLHFGNGTRLTVT.

The chain is built from TRBV5-1 and TRBJ1-2; D is unresolved. Germline values: CDR1 SGHRS, CDR2 YFSETQ. This CDR3 is built from 14 residues. V was trimmed by 5 bases and J by 4 bases, leaving 15 bases between them. Here the CDR3 DNA reads TGCGCCAGCAGTCGAATAGGGAGCGGCTATGGCTACACCTTC. Its protein is CASSRIGSGYGYTF.

This clone was picked up a small number of times. The rearrangement uses TRBV28 and TRBJ1-2, with D tentatively TRBD1 (5 bases). Germline CDR1 and CDR2: MDHEN and SYDVKM. CDR3 length equals 14 residues. V lost 9 bases and J 0 bases, leaving 14 bases between the germline ends. The CDR3 bases are TGTGCCAGTTGGGGACCAACGCCTAACTATGGCTACACCTTC. This sequence encodes CASWGPTPNYGYTF.

This chain uses TRBV7-2 with TRBJ2-7; maybe TRBD2 (7 bases). Per germline, CDR1 SGHTA and CDR2 FQGNSA. Trimming took off 10 bases at V and 2 bases at J, with 21 bases between the two ends. The CDR3 has 15 residues. The CDR3 here is CATTPGGRAAYEQYF. In nucleotides, the CDR3 is TGTGCCACCACCCCCGGGGGGCGGGCGGCCTACGAGCAGTACTTC.

In DNA, the CDR3 is TGTGCCAGCAGCCAAAATGGACAGGGGGCTTGGACCGGGGAGCTGTTTTTT. It codes for CASSQNGQGAWTGELFF. The chain uses TRBV4-2 and TRBJ2-2; 11 bases are shared with TRBD1. The ends lost 2 bases at V and 5 bases at J; junction bases unmatched: 7. Germline CDR1 and CDR2: LGHNA and YNFKEQ. This CDR3 comprises 17 residues.

Only a few counts were recorded for this clone. The V call is TRBV5-1, the J call TRBJ1-1; TRBD1 might be the D (5 bases). The germline CDR1 and CDR2 sequences are SGHRS and YFSETQ. The V end was cut by 3 bases, the J end by 1 base, with 16 bases between. This CDR3 spans 16 amino acids. This CDR3 reads CASSSNTGTANTEAFF. The CDR3 DNA is TGCGCCAGCAGCTCGAACACCGGGACGGCGAACACTGAAGCTTTCTTT. Variable domain in full (rest from reference TRBV5-1 and TRBJ1-1): KAGVTQTPRYLIKTRGQQVTLSCSPISGHRSVSWYQQTPGQGLQFLFEYFSETQRNKGNFPGRFSGRQFSNSRSEMNVSTLELGDSALYLCASSSNTGTANTEAFFGQGTRLTVV.

J is TRBJ2-1 and V is TRBV13, with 9 nucleotides matching TRBD2. The CDR3 loop spans 19 amino acids. Per germline, CDR1 PRHDT and CDR2 FYEKMQ (reference sequence). J gave up 3 bases and V 4 bases, and 16 bases lay outside the gene matches. As DNA, the CDR3 is TGTGCCAGCAGCTCACCACCCGGGGAGCGGGAGGACCACTACAATGAGCAGTTCTTC. This codes for CASSSPPGEREDHYNEQFF.

The rearrangement links TRBV7-9 to TRBJ2-1; 8 nucleotides line up with TRBD1. The CDR3 runs to 15 residues. From germline, CDR1 is SEHNR and CDR2 FQNEAQ (reference sequence). After removal of 5 bases from V and 4 bases from J, the junction contained 7 bases not matched to a gene. The CDR3 region has the DNA TGTGCCAGCAGCCCTCGGGGACAGGATTACAATGAGCAGTTCTTC. Amino acids: CASSPRGQDYNEQFF.

The chain is built from TRBV11-3 and TRBJ2-2; 14 nucleotides match TRBD2. Germline lookup yields CDR1 SGHNT and CDR2 YENEEA. This CDR3 spans 16 amino acids. J gave up 5 bases and V 4 bases, and 3 bases lay outside the gene matches. CDR3 residues: CASSSRTSGRTGELFF. Here the CDR3 DNA reads TGTGCCAGCAGCTCCAGGACTAGCGGGAGGACCGGGGAGCTGTTTTTT.

This clone has a handful of counts. The J gene is TRBJ1-1, the V gene TRBV2; the D gene is possibly TRBD1 (5 bases). Germline CDR1 is SNHLY and CDR2 is FYNNEI. This CDR3 contains 12 residues. V was pared by 8 bases and J by 2 bases, with 9 bases between. The CDR3 bases are TGTGCCAGCGGGGACGGCAACACTGAAGCTTTCTTT. As protein: CASGDGNTEAFF.

V and J are TRBV15 and TRBJ2-3; 9 nucleotides align to TRBD2. The CDR3 is 14 amino acids. The trim removed 8 bases at V and 6 bases at J, leaving 9 bases unmatched. Germline assignment: CDR1 LNHNV and CDR2 YYDKDF (reference sequence). Here the CDR3 DNA reads TGTGCCACCTCTAGCGGGACGTCCGGGGATACGCAGTATTTT. It specifies CATSSGTSGDTQYF.

The chain is built from TRBV7-2 and TRBJ2-1, with D hard to call. The germline V and J ends were trimmed by 1 base and 9 bases, with 7 bases remaining between them. Germline values: CDR1 SGHTA, CDR2 FQGNSA. The CDR3 length is 12 residues. The DNA of the CDR3 is TGTGCCAGCAGCTTAGGGGTGGGTGAGCAGTTCTTC. Residues: CASSLGVGEQFF.

The rearrangement links TRBV2 to TRBJ2-1, with D possibly TRBD2 on 6 matching bases. Germline V gives CDR1 SNHLY, CDR2 FYNNEI. This CDR3 is 13 amino acids long. Trimming took off 5 bases at V and 7 bases at J, with 12 bases between the two ends. CDR3 sequence (DNA): TGTGCCAGCAGTCCAACTAGCCCGAATGAGCAGTTCTTC. It specifies CASSPTSPNEQFF.

The chain couples TRBV15 to TRBJ2-7, with unresolved D. This CDR3 has 14 amino acids. Germline V CDR1 and CDR2: LNHNV, YYDKDF (reference sequence). V dropped 0 bases and J dropped 2 bases, with 8 bases sitting between them. The CDR3 sequence: CATSRDTDPYEQYF. For the CDR3, the DNA is TGTGCCACCAGCAGAGATACAGACCCCTACGAGCAGTACTTC.

This rearrangement joins TRBV2 to TRBJ1-1, with a possible D match to TRBD1 (5 bases). This CDR3 region has 14 residues. CDR1 and CDR2 (germline): SNHLY, FYNNEI. V shed 1 base and J shed 4 bases, with 10 bases lying between them. The CDR3 region is CASSEGPGITEAFF. CDR3 nucleotides: TGTGCCAGCAGTGAAGGGCCAGGGATCACTGAAGCTTTCTTT.

The rearrangement uses TRBV18 and TRBJ1-2; D ambiguous. Trimming shortened V by 1 base and J by 4 bases, and 10 bases separated the two germline ends. Germline V gives CDR1 KGHSH, CDR2 LQKENI. This CDR3 spans 14 amino acids. This CDR3 reads CASSPLPDFYGYTF. DNA of the CDR3: TGTGCCAGCTCACCACTCCCCGACTTCTATGGCTACACCTTC.

The V gene is TRBV2, the J gene TRBJ1-5, with D possibly being TRBD1 (6 bases). The V end lost 4 bases, the J end lost 3 bases, and 13 bases lay between the germline ends. The CDR3 has 15 residues. Germline V gene data show CDR1 as SNHLY and CDR2 as FYNNEI. CDR3 sequence reads: CASSVVGGFNQPQHF. For the CDR3, the DNA is TGTGCCAGCAGTGTTGTAGGGGGATTCAATCAGCCCCAGCATTTT.